This T cell receptor beta chain was sequenced for a study of shared clonotypes between healthy human individuals. Only in-frame clones appear in the TCRdb table, and some are missing; sequencing was by immunoSEQ multiplex PCR. The sample lists approximately 320,000 clones; roughly 91% were seen once. This clone was detected once. What it recognizes is unknown. CDR3 size: 15 residues. Germline V gene data show CDR1 as MNHNS and CDR2 as SASEGT. V gave up 3 bases and J gave up 5 bases; unmatched junction bases: 7. The study, taken as a whole, reports: How much donors shared clonotypes was expected to be affected by sequencing depth.

V is TRBV6-1 and J is TRBJ2-5; 9 positions match TRBD2. This receptor was identified in a man in his late teens or twenties in good health. Sequencing input: memory CD8+ T cells sorted from blood. Subset meaning: CD45RO+ cells pooled with CCR7-negative TemRA cells. As DNA, the CDR3 is TGTGCCAGCAGTGATGTGGCTAGCGGGGAGGAGACCCAGTACTTC. It codes for CASSDVASGEETQYF.